Listed here is a single TCR beta chain. The record originates from a study of blood T cell repertoires in COVID-19. Study background: Acute and convalescent COVID-19 samples came from the United States, Italy and Spain.

With V trimmed by 8 bases and J by 2 bases, 6 bases remained unmatched. This CDR3 contains 14 residues. CDR1 MDHEN and CDR2 SYDVKM come from the germline V gene. Measured with immunoSEQ multiplex PCR; TCRdb has only the in-frame clones, and not every one. The table records about 50,000 clones, 88% of them present only once. This chain connects TRBV28 to TRBJ1-1; 9 nucleotides line up with TRBD1. The TCR originated in a human donor with active COVID-19. The donor label of this sample is uncertain. The sequenced sample consisted of peripheral blood. CDR3 sequence (DNA): TGTGCCAGCCGAACAGGGGGCAGCAACACTGAAGCTTTCTTT. It codes for CASRTGGSNTEAFF. The full variable domain, in which reference TRBV28 and TRBJ1-1 provide the parts outside the CDR3, is DVKVTQSSRYLVKRTGEKVFLECVQDMDHENMFWYRQDPGLGLRLIYFSYDVKMKEKGDIPEGYSVSREKKERFSLILESASTNQTSMYLCASRTGGSNTEAFFGQGTRLTVV.